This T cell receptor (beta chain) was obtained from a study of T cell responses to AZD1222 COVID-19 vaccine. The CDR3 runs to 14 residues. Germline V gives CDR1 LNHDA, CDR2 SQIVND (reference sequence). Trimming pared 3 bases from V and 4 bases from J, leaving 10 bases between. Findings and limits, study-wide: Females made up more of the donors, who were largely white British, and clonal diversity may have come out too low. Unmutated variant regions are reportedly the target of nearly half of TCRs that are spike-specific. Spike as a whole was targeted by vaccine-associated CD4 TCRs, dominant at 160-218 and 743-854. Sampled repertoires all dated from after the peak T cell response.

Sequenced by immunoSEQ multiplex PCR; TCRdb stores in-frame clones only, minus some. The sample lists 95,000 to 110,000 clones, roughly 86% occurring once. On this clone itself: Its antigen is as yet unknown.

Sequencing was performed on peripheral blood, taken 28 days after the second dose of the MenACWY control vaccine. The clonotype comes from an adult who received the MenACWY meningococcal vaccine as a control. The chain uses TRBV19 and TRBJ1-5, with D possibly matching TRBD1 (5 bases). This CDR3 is CASSITGGNQPQHF. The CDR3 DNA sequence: TGTGCCAGTAGTATTACGGGGGGAAATCAGCCCCAGCATTTT.